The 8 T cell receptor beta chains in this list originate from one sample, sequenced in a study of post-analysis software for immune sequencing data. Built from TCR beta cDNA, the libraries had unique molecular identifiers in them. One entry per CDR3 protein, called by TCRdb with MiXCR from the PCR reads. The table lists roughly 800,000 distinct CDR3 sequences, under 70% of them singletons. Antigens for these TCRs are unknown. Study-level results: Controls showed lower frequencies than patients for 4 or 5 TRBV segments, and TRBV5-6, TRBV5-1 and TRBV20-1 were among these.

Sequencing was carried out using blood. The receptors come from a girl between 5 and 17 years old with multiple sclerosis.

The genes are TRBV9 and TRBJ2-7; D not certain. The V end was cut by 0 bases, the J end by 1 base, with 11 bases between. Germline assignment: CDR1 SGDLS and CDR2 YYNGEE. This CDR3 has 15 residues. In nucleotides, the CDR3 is TGTGCCAGCAGCGTAGAAGTCGGTGGGTCCTACGAGCAGTACTTC. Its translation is CASSVEVGGSYEQYF.

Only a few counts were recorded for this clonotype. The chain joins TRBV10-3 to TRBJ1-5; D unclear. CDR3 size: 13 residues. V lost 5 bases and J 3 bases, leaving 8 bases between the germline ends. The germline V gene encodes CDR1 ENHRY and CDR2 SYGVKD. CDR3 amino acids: CAISSDPNQPQHF. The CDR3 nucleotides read TGTGCCATCAGTAGTGACCCCAATCAGCCCCAGCATTTT.

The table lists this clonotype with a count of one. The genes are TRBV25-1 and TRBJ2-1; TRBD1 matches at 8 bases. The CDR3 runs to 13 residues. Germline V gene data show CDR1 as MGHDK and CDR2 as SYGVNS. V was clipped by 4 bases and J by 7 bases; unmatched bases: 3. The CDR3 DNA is TGTGCCAGCAGTGGACAGGGGCATAATGAGCAGTTCTTC. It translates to CASSGQGHNEQFF.

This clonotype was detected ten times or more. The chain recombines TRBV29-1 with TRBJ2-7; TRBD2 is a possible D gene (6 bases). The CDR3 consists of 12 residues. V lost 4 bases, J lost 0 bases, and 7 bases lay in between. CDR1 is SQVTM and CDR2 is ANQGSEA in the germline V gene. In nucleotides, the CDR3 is TGCAGCGTTGGGGGAGGCTCCTACGAGCAGTACTTC. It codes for CSVGGGSYEQYF.

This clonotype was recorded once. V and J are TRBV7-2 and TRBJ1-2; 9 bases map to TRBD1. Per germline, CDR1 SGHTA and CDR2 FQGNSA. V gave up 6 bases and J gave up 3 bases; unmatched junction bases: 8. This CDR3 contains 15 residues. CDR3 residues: CASRDLTGGDYGYTF. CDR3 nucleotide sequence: TGTGCCAGCAGGGACCTGACAGGGGGAGACTATGGCTACACCTTC.

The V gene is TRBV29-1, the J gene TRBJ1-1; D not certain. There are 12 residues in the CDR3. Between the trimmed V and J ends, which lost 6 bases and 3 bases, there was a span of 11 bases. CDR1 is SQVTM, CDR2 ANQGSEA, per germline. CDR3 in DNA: TGCAGCGTAAAATACATGGACACTGAAGCTTTCTTT. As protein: CSVKYMDTEAFF.

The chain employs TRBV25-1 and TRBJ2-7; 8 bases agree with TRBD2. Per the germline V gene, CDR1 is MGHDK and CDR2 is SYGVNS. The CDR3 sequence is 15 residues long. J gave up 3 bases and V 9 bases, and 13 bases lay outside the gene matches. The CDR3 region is CARTRLARPGYEQYF. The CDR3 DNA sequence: TGTGCCAGGACTCGACTAGCGCGTCCCGGCTACGAGCAGTACTTC.

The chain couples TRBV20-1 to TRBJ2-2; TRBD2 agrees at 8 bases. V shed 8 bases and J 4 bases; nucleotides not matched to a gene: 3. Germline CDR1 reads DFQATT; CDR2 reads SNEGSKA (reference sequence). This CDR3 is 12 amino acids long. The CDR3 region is CSSGLATGELFF. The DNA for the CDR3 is TGCAGTTCTGGACTAGCCACCGGGGAGCTGTTTTTT.